This entry concerns a single T cell receptor (beta chain). Its antigen has not been determined. Base-call qualities are not available, and no considerably larger clone is one nucleotide away. The CDR3, from cysteine to phenylalanine, totals 14 residues. The CDR3 DNA has 42 bases and is translated from base 1. This sample stems from a study of blood T cell repertoires in COVID-19 (dated by TCRdb to 2018 to 2020). Background on the whole study: For ImmuneRACE Cohort 3, a participant was defined as recovered based on two consecutive negative NP/OP PCR tests, clearance by a healthcare professional, or resolution of symptoms. The collaborator samples originated in the United States, Italy and Spain and spanned the acute and convalescent phases of COVID-19. Subjects who had been exposed to COVID-19, were actively infected with it, or had recovered from it provided the deeply sampled blood TCRbeta repertoires that made up the dataset. The repertoires were released in a freely available public database meant as a resource for research on the immune response to SARS-CoV-2. The samples were drawn from two sources: the first 160 participants of the ongoing ImmuneRACE study, and some 1,300 subjects contributed by 6 global collaborators. The material from the prospective study consisted of cDNA or gDNA derived from T cells, B-cell-depleted T cells, or PBMCs. The sample metadata nearly always contained a de-identified subject ID, COVID-19 status, age in years and sex. Where HLA class I and class II types were available, the types were taken from metadata supplied by the sample provider, not from assay-based typing.

The immunoSEQ Assay, a bias-controlled multiplex PCR, was used to amplify TCRbeta CDR3 regions from genomic DNA. The authors processed their data as follows. The number of nucleated cells in each sample was estimated by amplification of reference gene primers within the assay. To quantify the absolute abundance of each unique TCRbeta CDR3 rearrangement, sequence reads were collapsed and filtered. For each sample, productive Simpson clonality was calculated as the square root of Simpson's diversity index over productive rearrangements. The clones in this table, taken by TCRdb from immuneACCESS, are in-frame only. Not every clone is retained; where verified, under half of the shortfall comes from an unresolved V gene, and the cause of the rest is unknown. The V and J calls and clone size come from that table; D and trimming were worked out from the DNA. This sample has 400,000 or so clones in its table, and approximately 87% of those were observed once. The ten largest clones take up 1.5% to 2% of the sample.

The study at large found these results: Clinical and demographic metadata were provided uncurated, with the amount varying by source and participant.

Enrolling through a virtual design, the prospective study's participants ranged in age from roughly 18 to 95 years and lived across 24 United States geographic areas. Cohort assignment in the prospective study relied on participant-reported clinical history from a screening survey and a study questionnaire. In the prospective study, whole blood, serum and a nasopharyngeal or oropharyngeal swab were collected from each participant by mobile phlebotomists. Over a roughly 2-month period, participants in the prospective study had the option of providing additional blood draws and questionnaires. Before DNA extraction, prospective study blood samples were shipped either frozen or at room temperature.

The source of this sequence is a man aged 40-50 years in a cohort exposed to, infected with or recovered from COVID-19 (not recorded which). The specimen sequenced was PBMCs or T cells enriched from blood (not recorded which). The V and J genes are TRBV21-1 and TRBJ1-2; no check of the table's D call, TRBD1, against the DNA was made. TRBV21-1 is designated a pseudogene. The CDR3 is CASSKVRVSYGYTF. The sequenced DNA is TGTGCCAGCAGCAAAGTCAGGGTCTCTTATGGCTACACCTTC.